The clone carrying this T cell receptor beta chain was observed at least ten times. TCRdb processed the reads anew with MiXCR; each CDR3 protein has one entry. The sample holds roughly 230,000 distinct CDR3 sequences, more than 25% seen once. The data belong to a study of kidney transplant recipient with SARS-CoV-2 infection. The clonotype was recovered from a male patient aged 30 to 40 who had COVID-19 and was a kidney transplant recipient. The graft donor may have given rise to some T cells. The starting material was a blood sample, obtained at baseline and between days 110 and 120 from a kidney transplant recipient.

The CDR3: CAGWDSGTYNEQFF. In DNA, the CDR3 is TGTGCCGGATGGGATAGCGGAACCTACAATGAGCAGTTCTTC. The chain combines TRBV2 with TRBJ2-1; weak D call: TRBD2 (6 bases). CDR1 is SNHLY, CDR2 FYNNEI, per germline. The CDR3 has 14 amino acids. Deletions cut 11 bases from V and 2 bases from J, with 16 bases between.